These 9 T cell receptor beta chains originate from one sample sequenced in a study of spatial heterogeneity in lung cancer. Overall study results and limits: Counts that tracked tumor mutation counts were those of expanded intratumoral alpha and beta TCRs.

These TCRs are of unknown antigen specificity. TCRdb ran MiXCR on the 5' RACE reads and lists one entry per CDR3 protein. This sample has fewer than 15,000 distinct CDR3 sequences, with around 5.9% found just once. Regarding time point: sample taken at primary tumor resection. This specimen was lung tumor tissue, taken at surgery. These TCRs come from a female donor with early-stage non-small cell lung cancer.

This clonotype was counted many times. This beta chain appears as a stray read in a library generated for alpha chains; its size is not informative. The rearrangement links TRBV12-3 or TRBV12-4 to TRBJ1-2, with a weak D call TRBD1 (5 bases). The CDR3 is 14 amino acids. V was shortened by 2 bases and J by 4 bases, with 11 bases between the two germline ends. The CDR3 nucleotides are TGTGCCAGCAGTTTAACGGCGGGGGGCTATGGCTACACCTTC. This gives the protein CASSLTAGGYGYTF.

In its sample, this clonotype was seen many times. This beta chain is an unintended read in a library built for alpha chains; its size means little. CDR3 sequence: CASSTDREGGELFF. CDR3 DNA: TGTGCCAGCAGCACCGACAGGGAAGGCGGGGAGCTGTTTTTT. V and J are TRBV5-4 and TRBJ2-2; 7 nucleotides match TRBD1. The CDR3 loop spans 14 amino acids. Unmatched junction bases numbered 7, after V lost 4 bases and J lost 7 bases. Germline lookup yields CDR1 SGHNT and CDR2 YYREEE (reference sequence).

This clonotype was recorded many times. Being off target in a library aimed at alpha chains, this beta chain has a size of little meaning. This chain joins TRBV6-2 or TRBV6-3 and TRBJ1-1, with D unresolved. The CDR3 length is 13 residues. Germline CDR1 reads MNHEY; CDR2 reads SVGEGT. The V and J ends lost 6 bases and 10 bases respectively, with 18 bases between them. CDR3 sequence: CASRHRQKRGAFF. As DNA, the CDR3 is TGTGCCAGCAGACACCGACAAAAGCGTGGAGCTTTCTTT.

Within the sample, this clonotype is medium-sized. This beta chain appears as a stray read in a library generated for alpha chains; its size is not informative. The chain couples TRBV16 to TRBJ2-7; tentative D call: TRBD2 (5 bases). The CDR3 consists of 12 residues. V lost 2 bases to trimming and J lost 6 bases, with 8 bases between them. Germline V lookup: CDR1 KGHSY, CDR2 FQNENV. The CDR3 spells CASSQEGTEQYF. Written as DNA, the CDR3 is TGTGCCAGCAGCCAAGAGGGCACCGAGCAGTACTTC.

This clonotype occurred many times. A library prepared for alpha chains yielded this beta chain as an off-target read; its size is of little meaning. V and J are TRBV5-1 and TRBJ2-2, with D uncertain. The CDR3 is 14 amino acids. Trimming stripped 3 bases from V and 7 bases from J, with 13 bases between. Germline lookup yields CDR1 SGHRS and CDR2 YFSETQ. The CDR3 region is CASSSQDGFGELFF. In DNA form, the CDR3 reads TGCGCCAGCAGCTCCCAGGACGGTTTCGGGGAGCTGTTTTTT.

In this sample, this clonotype turned up many times. Being off target in a library aimed at alpha chains, this beta chain has a size of little meaning. The genes are TRBV18 and TRBJ2-1; D gene unclear. This CDR3 spans 13 amino acids. Trimming removed 0 bases from V and 4 bases from J, with 4 bases in between. CDR1 is KGHSH and CDR2 is LQKENI in the germline V gene. CDR3 residues: CASSPPLYNEQFF. CDR3 nucleotides: TGTGCCAGCTCACCACCACTGTACAATGAGCAGTTCTTC.

This clonotype was found many times. With the library built for alpha chains, this beta chain is off target and its frequency is not meaningful. The chain combines TRBV12-3 or TRBV12-4 with TRBJ2-7; D is uncertain. The CDR3 loop spans 13 amino acids. V was shortened by 3 bases and J by 0 bases, with 6 bases between the two germline ends. CDR3 in amino acids: CASSLESSYEQYF. The CDR3 nucleotides are TGTGCCAGCAGTTTGGAGAGCTCCTACGAGCAGTACTTC.

As to this clonotype: The library was prepared for alpha chains; this beta chain is a stray read, so its frequency means little. The chain recombines TRBV2 with TRBJ1-5; 11 nucleotides line up with TRBD1. The CDR3 extends over 15 amino acids. Germline V CDR1 and CDR2: SNHLY, FYNNEI. Trimming at V came to 6 bases and at J to 5 bases, leaving 6 bases not matched to a gene. The CDR3 coding sequence is TGTGCCAGCAGGGACGGGACAGGGGGTTATCAGCCCCAGCATTTT. Its translation is CASRDGTGGYQPQHF.

This clonotype was detected ten times or more. In a library made to pick up alpha chains, this beta chain is a stray read with a size that means little. In DNA form, the CDR3 reads TGTGCCAGCAGTTACCCCAACAACGCTTTCTACGAGCAGTACTTC. Amino acid sequence: CASSYPNNAFYEQYF. The chain recombines TRBV6-2 or TRBV6-3 with TRBJ2-7; D is undetermined. The germline gives CDR1 MNHEY, CDR2 SVGEGT. The CDR3 contains 15 residues. Trimming took 2 bases from V and 3 from J, leaving 14 bases between them.